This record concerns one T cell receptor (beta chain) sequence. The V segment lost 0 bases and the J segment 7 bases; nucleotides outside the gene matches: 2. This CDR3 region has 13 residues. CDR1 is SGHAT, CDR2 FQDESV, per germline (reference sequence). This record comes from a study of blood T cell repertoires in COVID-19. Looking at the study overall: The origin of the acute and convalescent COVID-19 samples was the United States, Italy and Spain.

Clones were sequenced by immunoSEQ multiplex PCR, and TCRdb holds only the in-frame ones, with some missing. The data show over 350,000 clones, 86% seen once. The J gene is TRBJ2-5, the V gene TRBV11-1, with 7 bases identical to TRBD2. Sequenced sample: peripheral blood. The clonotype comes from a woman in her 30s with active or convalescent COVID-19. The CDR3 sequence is CASSLAGGVTQYF. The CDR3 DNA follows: TGTGCCAGCAGCTTAGCGGGGGGGGTGACCCAGTACTTC.